Below are 13 T cell receptor beta chains sequenced from a single sample in a study of shared clonotypes between healthy human individuals. The data were produced by immunoSEQ multiplex PCR, yet TCRdb's version contains in-frame clones alone and is incomplete. The sample lists some 2,000,000 clones, around 95% occurring once. Sample: naive CD4+ T cells sorted from blood. Subset in this sample: CD45RA+ positively selected. The source of these receptors is a man aged 18 to 29 in good health.

The chain joins TRBV9 to TRBJ2-2; TRBD1 aligns across 7 bases. The CDR3 length is 14 residues. Germline lookup yields CDR1 SGDLS and CDR2 YYNGEE. V shed 3 bases and J 5 bases; nucleotides not matched to a gene: 4. For the CDR3, the DNA is TGTGCCAGCAGCGCGGGACAGCTTACCGGGGAGCTGTTTTTT. As protein: CASSAGQLTGELFF.

This clone was counted once. The CDR3 reads CATSRGTGGGSPLHF. The CDR3 nucleotides read TGTGCCACCAGCAGAGGGACAGGGGGAGGTTCACCCCTCCACTTT. The chain has TRBV15 and TRBJ1-6; TRBD1 matches at 10 bases. The V and J ends lost 1 base and 9 bases, in that order; junction bases with no gene match: 3. CDR1 LNHNV and CDR2 YYDKDF come from the germline V gene (reference sequence). The CDR3 is 15 residues long.

V and J are TRBV4-1 and TRBJ2-3, with 9 bases identical to TRBD2. Trimming took 4 bases from V and 6 from J; bases not matched to a gene: 8. CDR1 is MGHRA, CDR2 YSYEKL, per germline. The CDR3 is 15 residues long. The CDR3 sequence is CASSPLGLASDTQYF. The CDR3, as DNA: TGCGCCAGCAGCCCCCTGGGACTAGCAAGCGATACGCAGTATTTT.

This chain uses TRBV6-6 with TRBJ2-1; 11 positions match TRBD2. V lost 6 bases to trimming and J lost 7 bases; unmatched junction nucleotides: 5. This CDR3 has 14 residues. Germline V gives CDR1 MNHNY, CDR2 SVGAGI (reference sequence). CDR3 sequence reads: CASSPSGGTNEQFF. The CDR3 nucleotides are TGTGCCAGCAGCCCTAGCGGGGGGACTAATGAGCAGTTCTTC.

The chain joins TRBV7-9 to TRBJ2-2; possibly TRBD2 for D (5 bases). Per the germline V gene, CDR1 is SEHNR and CDR2 is FQNEAQ (reference sequence). The V end was cut by 1 base, the J end by 7 bases, with 16 bases between. This CDR3 comprises 16 residues. The CDR3 DNA sequence: TGTGCCAGCAGCTTAGTAACGGGGAGTGATGGCGGGGAGCTGTTTTTT. Translation gives CASSLVTGSDGGELFF.

The rearrangement joins TRBV10-3 to TRBJ1-5; 10 bases are shared with TRBD1. This CDR3 is built from 15 residues. CDR1 is ENHRY, CDR2 SYGVKD, per germline. V lost 3 bases to trimming and J lost 5 bases; unmatched junction nucleotides: 4. The CDR3 bases are TGTGCCATCAGTGACCCCGGGACAGGGGATCAGCCCCAGCATTTT. Residues: CAISDPGTGDQPQHF.

This chain connects TRBV6-5 to TRBJ1-1; D is perhaps TRBD1 (5 bases). There are 14 residues in the CDR3. Trimming shortened V by 7 bases and J by 1 base, and 13 bases separated the two germline ends. CDR1 and CDR2 from the germline V gene are MNHEY and SVGAGI. The DNA for the CDR3 is TGTGCCAGCAAGACCGGGACGGAGAACACTGAAGCTTTCTTT. It yields the protein CASKTGTENTEAFF.

This clone has a single count. The chain has TRBV4-3 and TRBJ1-4; possible D gene TRBD1, 6 bases. V lost 1 base to trimming and J lost 2 bases, with 11 bases between them. Germline values: CDR1 LGHNA, CDR2 YSLEER. The length of the CDR3 is 16 residues. CDR3 sequence (DNA): TGCGCCAGCAGCCAAGGAGGGACATCTACTAATGAAAAACTGTTTTTT. It translates to CASSQGGTSTNEKLFF.

In this sample, this clone turned up once. This chain uses TRBV5-6 with TRBJ1-6; 8 bases map to TRBD1. V trimming: 6 bases; J trimming: 0 bases; junction bases outside the gene matches: 2. The germline gives CDR1 SGHDT, CDR2 YYEEEE. The CDR3 contains 15 residues. The DNA for the CDR3 is TGTGCCAGCACCGGACAGGGCTCCTATAATTCACCCCTCCACTTT. Translating it yields CASTGQGSYNSPLHF. The whole variable domain, filled in from reference TRBV5-6 and TRBJ1-6, reads DAGVTQSPTHLIKTRGQQVTLRCSPKSGHDTVSWYQQALGQGPQFIFQYYEEEERQRGNFPDRFSGHQFPNYSSELNVNALLLGDSALYLCASTGQGSYNSPLHFGNGTRLTVT.

The chain carries TRBV28 and TRBJ1-2; no clear D gene. The CDR3 runs 15 residues. V was shortened by 4 bases and J by 3 bases, with 15 bases between the two germline ends. Germline lookup yields CDR1 MDHEN and CDR2 SYDVKM. The CDR3 sequence is CASSSLSAGDYGYTF. For the CDR3, the DNA is TGTGCCAGCAGTTCCCTGTCGGCAGGAGACTATGGCTACACCTTC.

The rearrangement links TRBV5-1 to TRBJ2-7; TRBD1 is a possible D gene (6 bases). Germline CDR1 is SGHRS and CDR2 is YFSETQ. V lost 3 bases, J lost 0 bases, and 13 bases lay in between. This CDR3 comprises 15 residues. CDR3 loop: CASSSGGTLSYEQYF. The CDR3 region has the DNA TGCGCCAGCAGCTCTGGGGGCACCCTCTCCTACGAGCAGTACTTC.

A remark on this clone: Other DNA sequences in the sample encode the same CDR3. The J gene is TRBJ1-1, the V gene TRBV6-5; D not resolved. The V and J ends lost 5 bases and 0 bases respectively, with 4 bases between them. CDR1 and CDR2 from the germline V gene are MNHEY and SVGAGI. The length of the CDR3 is 12 residues. The CDR3 sequence: CASSRLNTEAFF. For the CDR3, the DNA is TGTGCCAGCAGTCGCCTGAACACTGAAGCTTTCTTT.

V gene TRBV19 combines with J gene TRBJ1-3, with a tentative D call TRBD1 (6 bases). Trimming removed 10 bases at V and 7 bases at J, with 17 bases between. The germline V gene encodes CDR1 LNHDA and CDR2 SQIVND (reference sequence). The CDR3 runs 13 residues. Here the CDR3 reads CATTTGKRNTIYF. The DNA for the CDR3 is TGTGCCACCACCACAGGGAAGAGGAACACCATATATTTT.